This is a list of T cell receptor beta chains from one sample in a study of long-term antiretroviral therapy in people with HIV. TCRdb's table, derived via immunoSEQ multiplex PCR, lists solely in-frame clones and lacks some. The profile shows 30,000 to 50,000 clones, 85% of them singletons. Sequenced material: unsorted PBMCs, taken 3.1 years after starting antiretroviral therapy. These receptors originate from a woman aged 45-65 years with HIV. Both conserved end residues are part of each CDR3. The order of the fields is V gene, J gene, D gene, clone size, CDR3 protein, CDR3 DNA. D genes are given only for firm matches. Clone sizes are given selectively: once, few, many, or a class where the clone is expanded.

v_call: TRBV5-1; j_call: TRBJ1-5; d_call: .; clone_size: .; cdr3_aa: CASSGGGYQPQHF; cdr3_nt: TGCGCCAGCAGCGGGGGAGGGTATCAGCCCCAGCATTTT
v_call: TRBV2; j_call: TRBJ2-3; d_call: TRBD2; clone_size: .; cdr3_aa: CASSEILAIAPQYF; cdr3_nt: TGTGCCAGCAGTGAAATACTAGCGATAGCGCCTCAGTATTTT
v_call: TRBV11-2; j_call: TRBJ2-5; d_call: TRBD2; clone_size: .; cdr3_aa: CASSVTLAGGRRETQYF; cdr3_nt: TGTGCCAGCAGCGTAACCCTCGCGGGGGGGAGGCGCGAGACCCAGTACTTC
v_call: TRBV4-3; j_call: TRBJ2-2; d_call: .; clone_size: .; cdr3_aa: CASSQGAGTGELFF; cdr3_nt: TGCGCCAGCAGCCAAGGGGCAGGCACCGGGGAGCTGTTTTTT
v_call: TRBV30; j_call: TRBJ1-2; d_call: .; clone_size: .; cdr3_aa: CAWSVGLTGSYGYTF; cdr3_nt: TGTGCCTGGAGTGTAGGCCTGACAGGCTCCTATGGCTACACCTTC
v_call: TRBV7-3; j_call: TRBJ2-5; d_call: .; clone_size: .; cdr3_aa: CASSFTGRALQETQYF; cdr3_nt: TGTGCCAGCAGCTTCACGGGCCGGGCCCTGCAAGAGACCCAGTACTTC
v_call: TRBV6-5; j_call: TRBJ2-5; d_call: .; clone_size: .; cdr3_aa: CASSYSAVQETQYF; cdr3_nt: TGTGCCAGCAGTTACTCAGCAGTCCAAGAGACCCAGTACTTC
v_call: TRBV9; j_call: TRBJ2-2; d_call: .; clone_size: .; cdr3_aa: CASSALLNTGELFF; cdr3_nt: TGTGCCAGCAGCGCCCTTTTGAACACCGGGGAGCTGTTTTTT
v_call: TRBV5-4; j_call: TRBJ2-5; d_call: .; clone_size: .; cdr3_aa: CASSRGGGENQETQYF; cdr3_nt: TGTGCCAGCAGCCGAGGCGGCGGGGAAAATCAAGAGACCCAGTACTTC
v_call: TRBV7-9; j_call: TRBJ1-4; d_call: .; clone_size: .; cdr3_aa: CASSLPNYSTNEKLFF; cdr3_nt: TGTGCCAGCAGCTTACCCAACTACTCAACTAATGAAAAACTGTTTTTT
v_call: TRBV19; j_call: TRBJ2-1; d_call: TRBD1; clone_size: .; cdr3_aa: CASSKRMTGNNEQFF; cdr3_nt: TGTGCCAGTAGTAAAAGGATGACAGGGAACAATGAGCAGTTCTTC
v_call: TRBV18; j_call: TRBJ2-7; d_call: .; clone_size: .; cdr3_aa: CASSPSDGVYEQYF; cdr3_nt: TGTGCCAGCTCACCCTCGGACGGGGTCTACGAGCAGTACTTC
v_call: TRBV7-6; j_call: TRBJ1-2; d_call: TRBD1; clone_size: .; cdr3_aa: CASSPGQEHGYTF; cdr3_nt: TGTGCCAGCAGCCCGGGACAGGAACATGGCTACACCTTC
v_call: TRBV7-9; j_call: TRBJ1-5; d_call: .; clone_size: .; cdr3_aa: CASQQAYNQPQHF; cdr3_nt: TGTGCCAGCCAACAGGCCTACAATCAGCCCCAGCATTTT
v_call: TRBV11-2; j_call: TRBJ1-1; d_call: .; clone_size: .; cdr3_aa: CASSLGQNTEAFF; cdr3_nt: TGTGCCAGCAGCTTGGGACAGAACACTGAAGCTTTCTTT
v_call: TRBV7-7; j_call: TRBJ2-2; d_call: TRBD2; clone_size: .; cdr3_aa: CASSDGTSLNTGELFF; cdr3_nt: TGTGCTAGCAGCGATGGGACTAGCCTCAACACCGGGGAGCTGTTTTTT
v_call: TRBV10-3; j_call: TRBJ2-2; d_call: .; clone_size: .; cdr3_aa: CAISESAGSNTGELFF; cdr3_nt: TGTGCCATCAGTGAGTCCGCAGGATCGAACACCGGGGAGCTGTTTTTT
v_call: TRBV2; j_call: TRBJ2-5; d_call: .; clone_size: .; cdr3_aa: CASPLYGQKQETQYF; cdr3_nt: TGTGCCAGCCCGCTATACGGGCAGAAGCAAGAGACCCAGTACTTC
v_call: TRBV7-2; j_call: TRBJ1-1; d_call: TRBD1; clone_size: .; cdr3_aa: CASSRRTGRGNTEAFF; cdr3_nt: TGTGCCAGCAGCCGCCGGACAGGGCGAGGAAACACTGAAGCTTTCTTT
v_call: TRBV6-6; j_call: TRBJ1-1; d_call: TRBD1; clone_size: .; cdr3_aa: CASTVTGGGTEAFF; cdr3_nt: TGTGCCAGCACAGTAACAGGGGGCGGTACTGAAGCTTTCTTT
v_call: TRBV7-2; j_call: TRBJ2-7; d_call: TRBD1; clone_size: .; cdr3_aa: CASSLDRGYEQYF; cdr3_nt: TGTGCCAGCAGCTTAGACAGGGGCTACGAGCAGTACTTC
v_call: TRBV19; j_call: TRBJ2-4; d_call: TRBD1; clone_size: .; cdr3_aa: CASSMMGTAPKENIQYF; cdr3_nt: TGTGCCAGTAGTATGATGGGGACAGCACCGAAGGAAAACATTCAGTACTTC
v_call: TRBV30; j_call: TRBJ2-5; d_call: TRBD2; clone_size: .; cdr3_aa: CAWGLAGGGETQYF; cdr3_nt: TGTGCCTGGGGCTTAGCGGGGGGCGGGGAGACCCAGTACTTC
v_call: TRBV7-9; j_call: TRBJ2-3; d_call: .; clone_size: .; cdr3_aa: CASSLGQTSRTDTQYF; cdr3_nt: TGTGCCAGCAGCTTAGGGCAGACCTCTCGCACAGATACGCAGTATTTT
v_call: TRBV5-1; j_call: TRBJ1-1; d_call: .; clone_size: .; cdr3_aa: CASSLAFRKNTEAFF; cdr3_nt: TGCGCCAGCAGCTTGGCCTTTCGGAAGAACACTGAAGCTTTCTTT
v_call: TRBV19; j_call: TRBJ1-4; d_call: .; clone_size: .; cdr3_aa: CATKRTKDEKLFF; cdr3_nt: TGTGCCACTAAGAGGACCAAAGATGAAAAACTGTTTTTT
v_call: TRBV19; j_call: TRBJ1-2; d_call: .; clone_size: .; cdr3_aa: CASSISPYSDGGYTF; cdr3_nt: TGTGCCAGTAGTATATCCCCCTACTCGGATGGCGGCTACACCTTC
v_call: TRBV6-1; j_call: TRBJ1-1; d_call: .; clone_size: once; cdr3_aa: CASSDGGAMNTEAFF; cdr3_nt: TGTGCCAGCAGTGACGGTGGGGCCATGAACACTGAAGCTTTCTTT
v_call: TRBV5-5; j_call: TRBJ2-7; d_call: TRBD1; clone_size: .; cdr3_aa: CASRPGQGAYEQYF; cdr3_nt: TGTGCCAGCAGGCCGGGACAGGGGGCCTACGAGCAGTACTTC
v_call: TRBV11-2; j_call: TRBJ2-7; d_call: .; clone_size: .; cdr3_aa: CASSLSVRGYEQYF; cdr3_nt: TGTGCCAGCAGCTTATCTGTCAGGGGATACGAGCAGTACTTC
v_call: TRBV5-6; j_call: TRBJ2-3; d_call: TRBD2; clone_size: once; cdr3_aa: CASSRTSGGPNTDTQYF; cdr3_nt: TGTGCCAGCAGCCGGACTAGCGGGGGGCCAAACACAGATACGCAGTATTTT
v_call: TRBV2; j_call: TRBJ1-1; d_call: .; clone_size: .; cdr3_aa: CASAVKGDTEAFF; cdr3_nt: TGTGCCAGCGCCGTCAAGGGGGACACTGAAGCTTTCTTT
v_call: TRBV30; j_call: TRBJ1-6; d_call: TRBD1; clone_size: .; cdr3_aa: CAWSAGTGPNRLHF; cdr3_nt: TGTGCCTGGAGCGCCGGGACAGGCCCCAATCGGCTCCACTTT
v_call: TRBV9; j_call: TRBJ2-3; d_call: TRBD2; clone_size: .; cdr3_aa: CASSPYSGGSQATQYF; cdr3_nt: TGTGCCAGCAGCCCGTATAGCGGGGGATCGCAAGCTACGCAGTATTTT
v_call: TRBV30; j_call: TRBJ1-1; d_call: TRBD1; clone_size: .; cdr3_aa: CALDRAVNTEAFF; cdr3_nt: TGTGCCTTGGACAGGGCTGTGAACACTGAAGCTTTCTTT
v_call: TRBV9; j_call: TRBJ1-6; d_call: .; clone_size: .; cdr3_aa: CASSRSTTSSPLHF; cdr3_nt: TGTGCCAGCAGCCGTTCCACGACCTCATCACCCCTCCACTTT
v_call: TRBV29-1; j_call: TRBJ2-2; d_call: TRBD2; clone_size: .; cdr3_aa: CSVEEFGAGDTGELFF; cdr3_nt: TGCAGCGTTGAAGAATTCGGAGCGGGGGACACCGGGGAGCTGTTTTTT
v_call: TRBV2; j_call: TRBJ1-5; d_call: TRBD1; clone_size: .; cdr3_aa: CASTEDRDLTQHF; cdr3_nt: TGTGCCAGCACCGAGGACAGGGACCTCACACAGCATTTT
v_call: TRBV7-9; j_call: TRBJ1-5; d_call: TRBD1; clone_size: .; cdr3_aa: CASSTSGGFSNQPQHF; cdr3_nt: TGTGCCAGCAGCACTTCAGGGGGGTTTTCCAATCAGCCCCAGCATTTT
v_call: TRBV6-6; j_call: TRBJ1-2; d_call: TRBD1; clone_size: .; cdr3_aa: CASSPGTVYGYTF; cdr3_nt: TGTGCCAGCAGTCCAGGGACAGTCTATGGCTACACCTTC
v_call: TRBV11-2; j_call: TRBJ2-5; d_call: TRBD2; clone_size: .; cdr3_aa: CASSPTSGGETQYF; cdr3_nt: TGTGCCAGCAGTCCTACTAGCGGGGGTGAGACCCAGTACTTC
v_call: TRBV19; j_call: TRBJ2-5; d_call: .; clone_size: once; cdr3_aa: CASSTVGETQYF; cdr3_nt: TGTGCCAGTAGTACCGTTGGGGAGACCCAGTACTTC
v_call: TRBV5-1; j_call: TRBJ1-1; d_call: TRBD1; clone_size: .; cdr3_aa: CASRSKGGQHTEAFF; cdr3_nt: TGCGCCAGCAGGTCCAAGGGGGGACAGCACACTGAAGCTTTCTTT
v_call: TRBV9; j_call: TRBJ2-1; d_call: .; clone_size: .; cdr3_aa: CASSGRDSPYNEQFF; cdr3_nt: TGTGCCAGCAGCGGCCGGGACTCCCCCTACAATGAGCAGTTCTTC
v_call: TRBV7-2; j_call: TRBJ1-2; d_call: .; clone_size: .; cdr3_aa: CASSLGWGEVGYTF; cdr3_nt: TGTGCCAGCAGCTTAGGGTGGGGGGAGGTTGGCTACACCTTC
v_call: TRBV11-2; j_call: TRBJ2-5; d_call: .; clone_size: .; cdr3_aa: CASSLGTTPRGTQYF; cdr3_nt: TGTGCCAGCAGCTTAGGTACTACCCCCCGGGGGACCCAGTACTTC
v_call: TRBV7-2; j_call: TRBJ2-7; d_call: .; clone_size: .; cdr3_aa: CASSFFTGRYEQYF; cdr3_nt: TGTGCCAGCAGCTTCTTCACAGGCCGCTACGAGCAGTACTTC
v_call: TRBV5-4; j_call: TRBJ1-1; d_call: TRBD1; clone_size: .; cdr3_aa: CASSGGTAPLNTEAFF; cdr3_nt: TGTGCCAGCAGCGGGGGGACAGCCCCTTTGAACACTGAAGCTTTCTTT
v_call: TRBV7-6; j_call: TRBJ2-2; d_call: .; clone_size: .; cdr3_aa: CASSFYDGTGELFF; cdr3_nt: TGTGCCAGCAGCTTTTATGACGGCACCGGGGAGCTGTTTTTT
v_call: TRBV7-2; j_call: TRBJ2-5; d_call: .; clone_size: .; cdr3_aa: CASSLTGGETQYF; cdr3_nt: TGTGCCAGCAGCTTGACAGGAGGAGAGACCCAGTACTTC
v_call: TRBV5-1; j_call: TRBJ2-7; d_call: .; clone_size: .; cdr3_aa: CASSLEGTPYEQYF; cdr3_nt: TGCGCCAGCAGCTTGGAAGGGACGCCGTACGAGCAGTACTTC
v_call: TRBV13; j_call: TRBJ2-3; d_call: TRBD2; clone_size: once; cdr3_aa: CASSRTSGAYTDTQYF; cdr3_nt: TGTGCCAGCAGCAGGACTAGCGGGGCCTACACAGATACGCAGTATTTT